Described below is a single T cell receptor (beta chain) sequence and its context. The antigen is unknown. This sample was taken from a study of blood T cells in healthy people across ages. Whole-study findings and limits: Higher naive T cell percentage went strongly together with higher TCR beta diversity. Getting older went along with TCR beta diversity per million T cells dropping roughly linearly.

Caucasian, healthy and from Russia, the donors were aged between about 6 and 90. The CDR3 contains 16 residues. The V and J ends lost 1 base and 2 bases, in that order; junction bases with no gene match: 7. Germline CDR1 and CDR2: LGHNA and YNFKEQ. A second 7 to 11 cycle PCR used barcoded and J-beta primers. TCRdb processed the 5' RACE reads anew with MiXCR; each CDR3 protein has one entry. The sample holds 700,000 to 950,000 distinct CDR3 sequences; 40% to 45% are singletons and the top ten take about 20%. This clonotype was sampled from an older woman in good health. The rearrangement links TRBV4-2 to TRBJ2-7, with TRBD2 matching over 8 bases. The material sequenced was blood. CDR3 residues: CASSQVLAEGTYEQYF. In nucleotides, the CDR3 is TGTGCCAGCAGCCAAGTACTAGCGGAGGGGACCTACGAGCAGTACTTC.